One and the same sample provided the 2 T cell receptor beta chains below, sequenced in a study of cytotoxic CD8 clonotypes in ibrutinib-treated CLL. Using immunoSEQ multiplex PCR, the repertoire was profiled, and TCRdb retains in-frame clones only, with some absent. The sample has roughly 160,000 clones; roughly 80% are singletons. The source was PBMCs, collected after 12 months of ibrutinib treatment. The receptors originated from a human donor with chronic lymphocytic leukemia.

This sequence joins TRBV5-1 and TRBJ2-1, with D tentatively TRBD2 (6 bases). Trimming took 1 base from V and 7 from J, leaving 15 bases between them. The CDR3 has 15 amino acids. The germline gives CDR1 SGHRS, CDR2 YFSETQ. The CDR3 coding sequence is TGCGCCAGCAGCTTGCCCGGGGGACGAAGGAATGAGCAGTTCTTC. It yields the protein CASSLPGGRRNEQFF.

The rearrangement links TRBV27 to TRBJ2-7; 13 bases agree with TRBD2. Losses at the gene ends were 3 bases for V and 3 bases for J; bases not matched to a gene: 14. The CDR3 has 19 amino acids. Germline V lookup: CDR1 MNHEY, CDR2 SMNVEV (reference sequence). The CDR3 loop is CASSLYIPGLAGYLYEQYF. The CDR3 nucleotides are TGTGCCAGCAGTTTGTACATTCCGGGACTAGCGGGGTACCTCTACGAGCAGTACTTC.